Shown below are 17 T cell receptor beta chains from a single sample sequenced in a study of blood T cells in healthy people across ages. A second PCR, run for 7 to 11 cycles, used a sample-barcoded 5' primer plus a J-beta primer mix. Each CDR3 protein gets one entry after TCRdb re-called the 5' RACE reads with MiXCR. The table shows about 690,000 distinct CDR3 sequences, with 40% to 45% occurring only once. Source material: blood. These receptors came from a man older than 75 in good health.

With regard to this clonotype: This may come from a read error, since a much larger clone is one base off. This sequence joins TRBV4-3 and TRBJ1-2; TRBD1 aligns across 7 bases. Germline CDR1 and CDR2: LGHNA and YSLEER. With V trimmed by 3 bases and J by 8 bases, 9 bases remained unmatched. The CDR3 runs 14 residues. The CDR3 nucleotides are TGCGCCAGCAGCCACCGAACAGGGGTTGGGGGCTACACCTTC. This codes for CASSHRTGVGGYTF.

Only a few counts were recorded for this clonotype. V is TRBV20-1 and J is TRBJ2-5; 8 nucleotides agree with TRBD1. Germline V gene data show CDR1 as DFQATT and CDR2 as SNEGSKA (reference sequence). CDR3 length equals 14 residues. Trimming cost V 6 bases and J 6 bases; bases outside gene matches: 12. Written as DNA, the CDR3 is TGCAGTGCCACAACCCCCGACAGGGGCAAGACCCAGTACTTC. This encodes CSATTPDRGKTQYF.

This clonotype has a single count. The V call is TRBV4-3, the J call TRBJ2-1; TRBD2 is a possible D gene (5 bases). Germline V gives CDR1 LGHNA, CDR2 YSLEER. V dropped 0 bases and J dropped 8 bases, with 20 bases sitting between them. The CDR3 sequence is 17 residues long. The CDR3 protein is CASSQDVRVRISDEQFF. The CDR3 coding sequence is TGCGCCAGCAGCCAAGACGTCCGGGTCCGTATTAGCGATGAGCAGTTCTTC.

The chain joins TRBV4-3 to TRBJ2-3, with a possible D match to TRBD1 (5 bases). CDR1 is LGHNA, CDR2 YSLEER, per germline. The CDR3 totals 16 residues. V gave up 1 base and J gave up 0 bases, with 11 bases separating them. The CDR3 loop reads CASSQGAQGSTDTQYF. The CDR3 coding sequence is TGCGCCAGCAGCCAAGGGGCGCAGGGTAGCACAGATACGCAGTATTTT.

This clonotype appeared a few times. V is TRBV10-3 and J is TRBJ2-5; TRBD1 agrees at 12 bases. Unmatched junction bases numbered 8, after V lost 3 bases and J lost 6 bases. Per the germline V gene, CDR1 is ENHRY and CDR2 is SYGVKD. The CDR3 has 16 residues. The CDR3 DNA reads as TGTGCCATCAGTGATCAGGGGACAGGGGGCTGGCAGACCCAGTACTTC. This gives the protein CAISDQGTGGWQTQYF.

The CDR3 DNA follows: TGTGCCAGCAGGGATGACAGGGATACTGAAGCTTTCTTT. Its translation is CASRDDRDTEAFF. The rearrangement joins TRBV27 to TRBJ1-1, with 7 bases aligning to TRBD1. V was pared by 6 bases and J by 5 bases, with 6 bases of the junction left unmatched. The CDR3 loop spans 13 amino acids. The germline CDR1 and CDR2 sequences are MNHEY and SMNVEV (reference sequence).

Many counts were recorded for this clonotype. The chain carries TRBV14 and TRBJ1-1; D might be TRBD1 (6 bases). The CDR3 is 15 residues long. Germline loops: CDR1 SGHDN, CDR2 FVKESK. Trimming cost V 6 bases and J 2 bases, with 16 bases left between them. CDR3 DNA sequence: TGTGCCAGCAGAGGAGGGCAGGGGATAAACACTGAAGCTTTCTTT. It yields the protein CASRGGQGINTEAFF. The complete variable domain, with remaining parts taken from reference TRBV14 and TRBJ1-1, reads EAGVTQFPSHSVIEKGQTVTLRCDPISGHDNLYWYRRVMGKEIKFLLHFVKESKQDESGMPNNRFLAERTGGTYSTLKVQPAELEDSGVYFCASRGGQGINTEAFFGQGTRLTVV.

CDR3 DNA sequence: TGCAGCGTTGACGTTCAGGGCAGGATGAACACTGAAGCTTTCTTT. Protein sequence: CSVDVQGRMNTEAFF. The V gene is TRBV29-1, the J gene TRBJ1-1; perhaps TRBD1 as D (5 bases). The CDR3 consists of 15 residues. The germline V and J ends were trimmed by 3 bases and 0 bases, with 14 bases remaining between them. The germline V gene has CDR1 SQVTM and CDR2 ANQGSEA.

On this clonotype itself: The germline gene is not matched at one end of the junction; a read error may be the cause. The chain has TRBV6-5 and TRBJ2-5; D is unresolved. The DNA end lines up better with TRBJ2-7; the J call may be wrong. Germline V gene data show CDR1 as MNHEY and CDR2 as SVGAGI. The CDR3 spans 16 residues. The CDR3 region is CASGYGSTTQTYEQYF. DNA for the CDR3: TGTGCCAGCGGTTACGGGTCGACGACACAAACCTACGAGCAGTACTTC.

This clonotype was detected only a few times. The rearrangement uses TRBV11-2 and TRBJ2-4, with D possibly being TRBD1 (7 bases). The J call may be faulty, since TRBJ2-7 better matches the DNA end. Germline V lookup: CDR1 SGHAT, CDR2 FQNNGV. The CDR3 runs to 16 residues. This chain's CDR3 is CASSLTNDRDLYEQYF. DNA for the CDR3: TGTGCCAGCAGCCTCACAAATGACAGGGACTTGTACGAGCAGTACTTC.

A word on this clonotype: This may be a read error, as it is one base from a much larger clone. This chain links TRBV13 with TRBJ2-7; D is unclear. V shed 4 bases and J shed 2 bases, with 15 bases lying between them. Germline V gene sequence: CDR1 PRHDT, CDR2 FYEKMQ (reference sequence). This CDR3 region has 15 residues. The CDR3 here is CASSWAASITYEQYF. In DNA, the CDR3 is TGTGCCAGCAGCTGGGCTGCTAGTATTACCTACGAGCAGTACTTC. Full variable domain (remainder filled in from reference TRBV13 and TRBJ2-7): AAGVIQSPRHLIKEKRETATLKCYPIPRHDTVYWYQQGPGQDPQFLISFYEKMQSDKGSIPDRFSAQQFSDYHSELNMSSLELGDSALYFCASSWAASITYEQYFGPGTRLTVT.

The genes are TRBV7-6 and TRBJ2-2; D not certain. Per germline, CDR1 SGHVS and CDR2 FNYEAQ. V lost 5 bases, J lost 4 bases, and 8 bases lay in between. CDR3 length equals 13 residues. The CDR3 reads CASSRTSTGELFF. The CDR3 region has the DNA TGTGCCAGCAGCAGGACGAGCACCGGGGAGCTGTTTTTT.

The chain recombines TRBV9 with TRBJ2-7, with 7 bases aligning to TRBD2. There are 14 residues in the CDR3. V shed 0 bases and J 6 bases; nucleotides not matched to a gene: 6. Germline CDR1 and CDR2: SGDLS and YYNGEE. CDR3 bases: TGTGCCAGCAGCGTAGACCCAGGCGGGAGCGAGCAGTACTTC. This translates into CASSVDPGGSEQYF.

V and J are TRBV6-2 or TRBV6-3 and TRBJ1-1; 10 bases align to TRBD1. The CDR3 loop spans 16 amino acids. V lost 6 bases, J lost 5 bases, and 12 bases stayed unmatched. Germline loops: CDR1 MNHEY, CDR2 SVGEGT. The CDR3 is CASSRPGTGVNTEAFF. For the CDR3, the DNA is TGTGCCAGCAGCCGTCCCGGGACAGGGGTTAATACTGAAGCTTTCTTT.

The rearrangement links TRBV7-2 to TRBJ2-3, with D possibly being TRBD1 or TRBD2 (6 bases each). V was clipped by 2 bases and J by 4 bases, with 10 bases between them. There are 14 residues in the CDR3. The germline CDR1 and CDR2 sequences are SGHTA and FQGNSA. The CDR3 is CASSLPGAADTQYF. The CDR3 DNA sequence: TGTGCCAGCAGCTTACCGGGGGCCGCAGATACGCAGTATTTT.

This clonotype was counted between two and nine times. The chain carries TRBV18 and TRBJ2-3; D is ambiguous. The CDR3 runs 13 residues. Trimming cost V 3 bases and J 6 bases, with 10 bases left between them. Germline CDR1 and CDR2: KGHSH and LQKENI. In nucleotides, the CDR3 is TGTGCCAGCTCACCTGAATTTAGGGATACGCAGTATTTT. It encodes CASSPEFRDTQYF. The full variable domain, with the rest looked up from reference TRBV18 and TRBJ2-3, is NAGVMQNPRHLVRRRGQEARLRCSPMKGHSHVYWYRQLPEEGLKFMVYLQKENIIDESGMPKERFSAEFPKEGPSILRIQQVVRGDSAAYFCASSPEFRDTQYFGPGTRLTVL.

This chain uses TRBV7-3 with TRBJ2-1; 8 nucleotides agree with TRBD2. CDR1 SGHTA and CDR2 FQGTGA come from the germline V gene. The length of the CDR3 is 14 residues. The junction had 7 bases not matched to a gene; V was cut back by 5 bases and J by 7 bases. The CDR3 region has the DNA TGTGCCAGCAGCAACCTCCTAGCGGGTAATGAGCAGTTCTTC. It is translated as CASSNLLAGNEQFF.